The sequence of this TCR beta chain was determined in a study of T cells in narcolepsy. Clones were sequenced by immunoSEQ multiplex PCR, and TCRdb holds only the in-frame ones, with some missing. The table has roughly 35,000 clones, under 85% seen once. CDR3 length: 15 amino acids. Trimming took off 1 base at V and 2 bases at J, with 10 bases between the two ends. CDR1 SGHAT and CDR2 FQNNGV come from the germline V gene. V usage is TRBV11-2 and J usage is TRBJ2-3, with D possibly called TRBD1 or TRBD2 (6 bases each). Source material: CD45RA- memory CD4+ T cells from PBMCs. This receptor was obtained from a human donor with narcolepsy. The CDR3 reads CASSLGGASTDTQYF. CDR3 sequence (DNA): TGTGCCAGCAGCTTAGGGGGGGCCTCCACAGATACGCAGTATTTT. Variable domain in full (rest from reference TRBV11-2 and TRBJ2-3): EAGVAQSPRYKIIEKRQSVAFWCNPISGHATLYWYQQILGQGPKLLIQFQNNGVVDDSQLPKDRFSAERLKGVDSTLKIQPAKLEDSAVYLCASSLGGASTDTQYFGPGTRLTVL.